What follows describes a single TCR beta chain. Its target is unknown. RNA transcripts were the template for amplifying TCR beta CDR3 regions. Using the HTBI primer set, a first-round RT-PCR was run on the TCR CDR3. One entry per CDR3 protein, called by TCRdb with MiXCR from the multiplex PCR reads. The data hold a few hundred thousand distinct CDR3 sequences, with 15% observed a single time. Every diagnosis used clinical symptoms, serum thyroxine and TRAb, thyroid ultrasound and orbital computed tomography. This CDR3 comprises 13 residues. CDR1 and CDR2 from the germline V gene are LNHDA and SQIVND (reference sequence). The data were obtained in a study of T cells in Graves' hyperthyroidism and ophthalmopathy. About the study: Peripheral blood collection took place at initial diagnosis, before any treatment.

Study-level findings and limits: Model predictions of ophthalmopathy came a median approximately seven months before onset.

The chain uses TRBV19 and TRBJ2-3; 7 nucleotides match TRBD1. The end of the DNA is better explained by TRBJ1-5, so the J call may be wrong. Sequenced sample: blood. The clonotype comes from a woman aged 25 to 39 with Graves' hyperthyroidism. The CDR3 reads CASSSTTGVTQHF. The CDR3 region has the DNA TGTGCCAGTAGTAGCACTACAGGGGTTACGCAGCATTTT.